This paragraph covers one T cell receptor (beta chain) sequence. This specimen belongs to a study of OX40 agonist ivuxolimab in advanced cancers. Assay used: immunoSEQ multiplex PCR; TCRdb lists only in-frame clones, some missing. The sample carries about 96,000 clones, roughly 80% recorded once. Trimming took off 3 bases at V and 0 bases at J, with 11 bases between the two ends. Looked up from germline, CDR1 is LGHNA and CDR2 is YSLEER. This CDR3 is built from 16 residues. The J gene is TRBJ1-4, the V gene TRBV4-3, with unresolved D. This TCR was recovered from an adult with an advanced solid tumor such as melanoma, head and neck, liver or kidney cancer. Specimen: CD4+ or CD8+ T cells sorted from blood, collected in a trial of the OX40 agonist ivuxolimab. CDR3 nucleotides: TGCGCCAGCAGCCATCAGTTCGATGCAACTAATGAAAAACTGTTTTTT. This sequence encodes CASSHQFDATNEKLFF.